Below, 8 T cell receptor beta chains from the same sample are listed, as sequenced in a study of T cells in Graves' hyperthyroidism and ophthalmopathy (dated by TCRdb to about 2019). The protocol used for the library was multiplex PCR. The sequencer was an Illumina HiSeq 2000. TCR beta CDR3 regions were amplified from RNA transcripts. The TCR CDR3 was subjected to a first round of RT-PCR using the HTBI primer set and the Qiagen OneStep RT-PCR kit. TCRdb reprocessed the public reads (quality trimming at Q25 with fastp, clone calling with MiXCR) and kept in-frame beta chains. For every CDR3 protein sequence, its rows merge into one entry that carries the most common genes and DNA. Within this sample are fewer than 500,000 distinct CDR3 sequences, with around an eighth of them counted one time only. The ten largest clones add up to less than 25% of the sample. Material: blood. The receptor source for this set is a man between 25 and 39 years old with Graves' hyperthyroidism that later progressed to Graves' ophthalmopathy.

V gene TRBV29-1 combines with J gene TRBJ2-1; the D gene could be TRBD1 or TRBD2 (6 bases each). CDR3 length: 14 amino acids. Trimming shortened V by 2 bases and J by 2 bases, and 10 bases separated the two germline ends. The germline gives CDR1 SQVTM, CDR2 ANQGSEA. The chain's CDR3 is CSVERGTTYNEQFF. The CDR3 nucleotides read TGCAGCGTTGAACGGGGGACAACCTACAATGAGCAGTTCTTC.

This clonotype was counted between two and nine times. This chain links TRBV27 with TRBJ1-2, with TRBD1 matching over 10 bases. Per germline, CDR1 MNHEY and CDR2 SMNVEV (reference sequence). The V segment lost 6 bases and the J segment 8 bases; nucleotides outside the gene matches: 6. This CDR3 contains 13 residues. CDR3 in DNA: TGTGCCAGCAGAACGACAGGGGGCCGGGGCTACACCTTC. Translated: CASRTTGGRGYTF.

In this sample, this clonotype turned up a few times. The chain carries TRBV12-3 or TRBV12-4 and TRBJ2-1; TRBD1 matches at 9 bases. The CDR3 covers 14 residues. Unmatched junction bases numbered 7, after V lost 6 bases and J lost 7 bases. The CDR3 loop is CASRGTGSVNEQFF. For the CDR3, the DNA is TGTGCCAGCAGAGGGACAGGGAGCGTTAATGAGCAGTTCTTC.

This clonotype was seen more than once but under ten times. Relative to the germline gene, one junction end is altered; a read error may explain this. The chain links TRBV27 to TRBJ1-3; D is undetermined. CDR1 and CDR2 (germline): MNHEY, SMNVEV (reference sequence). The CDR3 runs 14 residues. Here the CDR3 DNA reads TGTGACAGCAGTTTATCGGGGTTTGGAAACACCATATATTTT. This codes for CDSSLSGFGNTIYF.

V gene TRBV6-1 combines with J gene TRBJ2-1, with D uncertain. Trimming left V 1 base short and J 5 bases short, with 12 bases between. The germline gives CDR1 MNHNS, CDR2 SASEGT. The CDR3 length is 15 residues. This chain's CDR3 is CASSEGLRADNEQFF. The CDR3 nucleotides read TGTGCCAGCAGTGAAGGCCTACGGGCGGACAATGAGCAGTTCTTC.

A word on this clonotype: This could be a read error, since a much larger clone is one nucleotide away. It is likely a read error, because the conserved phenylalanine at the end of the CDR3 is missing. V is TRBV7-9 and J is TRBJ1-1; TRBD1 matches 12 bases. Germline CDR1 SEHNR, CDR2 FQNEAQ (reference sequence). V was pared by 5 bases and J by 2 bases, with 12 bases of the junction left unmatched. The CDR3 spans 18 residues. The DNA for the CDR3 is TGTGCCAGCAGCACTCCGGGACAGGGGGCTTTGAGAAACACTGAAGCTTTCCTT. Residues: CASSTPGQGALRNTEAFL.

This clonotype has ten or more counts. V gene TRBV2 combines with J gene TRBJ2-7, with TRBD1 matching 7 bases. This CDR3 contains 13 residues. Germline CDR1 reads SNHLY; CDR2 reads FYNNEI. Losses at the gene ends were 4 bases for V and 6 bases for J; bases not matched to a gene: 6. The chain's CDR3 is CASSVRGRGEQYF. The DNA for the CDR3 is TGTGCCAGCAGTGTGAGGGGGCGTGGCGAGCAGTACTTC.

This clonotype was found many times. The chain recombines TRBV29-1 with TRBJ1-1; D is unclear. Trimming stripped 7 bases from V and 5 bases from J, with 8 bases between. Germline loops: CDR1 SQVTM, CDR2 ANQGSEA. This CDR3 has 10 residues. The CDR3 DNA reads TGCAGCGCAGGAGAAACTGAAGCTTTCTTT. Translation gives CSAGETEAFF.